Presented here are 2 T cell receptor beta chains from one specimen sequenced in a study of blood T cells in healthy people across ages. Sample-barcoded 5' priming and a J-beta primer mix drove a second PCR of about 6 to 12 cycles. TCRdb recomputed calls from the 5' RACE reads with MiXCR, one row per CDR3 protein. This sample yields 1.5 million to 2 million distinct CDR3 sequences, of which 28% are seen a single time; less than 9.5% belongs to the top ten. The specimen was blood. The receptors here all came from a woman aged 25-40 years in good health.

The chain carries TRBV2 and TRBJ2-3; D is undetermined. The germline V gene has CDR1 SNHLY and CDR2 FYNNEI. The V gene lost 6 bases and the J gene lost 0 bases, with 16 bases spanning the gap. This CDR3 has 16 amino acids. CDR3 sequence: CASSRQGVSSTDTQYF. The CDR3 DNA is TGTGCCAGCAGCCGCCAAGGAGTGTCTAGCACAGATACGCAGTATTTT.

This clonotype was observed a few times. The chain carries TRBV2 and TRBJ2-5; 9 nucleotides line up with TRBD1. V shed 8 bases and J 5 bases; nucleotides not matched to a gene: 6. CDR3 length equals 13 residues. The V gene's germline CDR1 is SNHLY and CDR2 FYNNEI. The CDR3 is CASGQGLEETQYF. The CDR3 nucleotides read TGTGCCAGCGGACAGGGGTTGGAGGAGACCCAGTACTTC.